This T cell receptor (beta chain) was profiled in a study of metastatic and nonmetastatic thyroid tumors (dated by TCRdb to between 2020 and 2021). Describing the broader study: Repertoires were compared across peripheral blood and tumor or nodule tissue samples from malignant and benign thyroid patients. Overall study results and their limits: In both blood and tumor samples, TCR beta diversity was reported to be significantly higher in malignant tumors than in benign nodules.

Inclusive of the bounding cysteine and phenylalanine, the CDR3 is 16 residues long. Only CDR3 DNA remains: 48 bases, in frame from the first base. Germline trimming: 7 bases from V, 5 bases from J; junction bases outside gene matches: 16. In the germline V gene (reference sequence), CDR1 corresponds to MNHEY and CDR2 to SMNVEV. Libraries were constructed by PCR. Reads for this sample came from an Illumina HiSeq 4000. High-throughput sequencing was used to profile the TCR beta-chain CDR3 region of every patient. In the source study's methods: A classifier to discriminate distant-metastatic papillary thyroid cancer patients was built from CDR3 differences across clinicopathological groups. The Shannon index was used to measure repertoire diversity, and the Morisita-Horn index was used to measure how similar tumor and blood repertoires were. TCRdb took the public reads, trimmed them with fastp at Q25, ran MiXCR for clone calling and kept in-frame beta chains. These V and J calls originate from TCRdb's pipeline instead of the authors' own analysis. This sample is represented by under 2,500 clones; about 24% of them were singletons. The leading ten clones occupy 25% to 35% of the sample.

No patient had received any treatment before thyroid surgery. The study retrospectively analysed patient clinical samples collected from about 2012 to 2018 using T-cell receptor beta sequencing. By sample share, this clone is large (0.1 to 1%). Its antigen specificity is not known. No qualities accompany the bases; no much larger clone lies one base away. Material: adjacent normal tissue. The V and J genes are TRBV27 and TRBJ1-1; 7 central bases correspond to TRBD1. The sequence was collected from a male donor with papillary thyroid cancer or a benign thyroid nodule (not recorded which). Some clones in this sample may be carry-over from other donors' samples. This receptor has the CDR3 CASKALLGGGKTEAFF. Read as DNA, the sequence is TGTGCCAGCAAAGCACTTCTCGGAGGGGGCAAGACTGAAGCTTTCTTT.